This T cell receptor (beta chain) was documented in a study of T-cell reconstitution after alpha-beta-depleted transplantation in children. Findings of the study overall: About two months after transplant, alpha-beta T cells reportedly came from several hundred expanded graft clones.

Unique molecular identifiers were incorporated during preparation of the TCRbeta library. TCRdb re-called the PCR reads through MiXCR, storing one row per CDR3 protein. The sample lists over 150,000 distinct CDR3 sequences; approximately 6.3% were seen once. V shed 5 bases, J shed 14 bases, and the junction held 11 bases outside the gene matches. The CDR3 is 13 residues long. Germline V lookup: CDR1 SGHTA, CDR2 FQGNSA. In the case of this clonotype: Its antigen is as yet unknown.

The chain combines TRBV7-2 with TRBJ2-4; TRBD1 aligns across 8 bases. This sequence was found in a boy aged 2 to 9 with acute lymphoblastic leukemia, due to receive a stem cell transplant. The source material was PBMCs, sampled before TCRalphabeta/CD19-depleted stem cell transplant. The CDR3 spells CASSENPTGAKYF. The CDR3 bases are TGTGCCAGCAGCGAAAACCCGACAGGGGCCAAGTACTTC. The full variable domain, completed using reference TRBV7-2 and TRBJ2-4, is GAGVSQSPSNKVTEKGKDVELRCDPISGHTALYWYRQSLGQGLEFLIYFQGNSAPDKSGLPSDRFSAERTGGSVSTLTIQRTQQEDSAVYLCASSENPTGAKYFGAGTRLSVL.